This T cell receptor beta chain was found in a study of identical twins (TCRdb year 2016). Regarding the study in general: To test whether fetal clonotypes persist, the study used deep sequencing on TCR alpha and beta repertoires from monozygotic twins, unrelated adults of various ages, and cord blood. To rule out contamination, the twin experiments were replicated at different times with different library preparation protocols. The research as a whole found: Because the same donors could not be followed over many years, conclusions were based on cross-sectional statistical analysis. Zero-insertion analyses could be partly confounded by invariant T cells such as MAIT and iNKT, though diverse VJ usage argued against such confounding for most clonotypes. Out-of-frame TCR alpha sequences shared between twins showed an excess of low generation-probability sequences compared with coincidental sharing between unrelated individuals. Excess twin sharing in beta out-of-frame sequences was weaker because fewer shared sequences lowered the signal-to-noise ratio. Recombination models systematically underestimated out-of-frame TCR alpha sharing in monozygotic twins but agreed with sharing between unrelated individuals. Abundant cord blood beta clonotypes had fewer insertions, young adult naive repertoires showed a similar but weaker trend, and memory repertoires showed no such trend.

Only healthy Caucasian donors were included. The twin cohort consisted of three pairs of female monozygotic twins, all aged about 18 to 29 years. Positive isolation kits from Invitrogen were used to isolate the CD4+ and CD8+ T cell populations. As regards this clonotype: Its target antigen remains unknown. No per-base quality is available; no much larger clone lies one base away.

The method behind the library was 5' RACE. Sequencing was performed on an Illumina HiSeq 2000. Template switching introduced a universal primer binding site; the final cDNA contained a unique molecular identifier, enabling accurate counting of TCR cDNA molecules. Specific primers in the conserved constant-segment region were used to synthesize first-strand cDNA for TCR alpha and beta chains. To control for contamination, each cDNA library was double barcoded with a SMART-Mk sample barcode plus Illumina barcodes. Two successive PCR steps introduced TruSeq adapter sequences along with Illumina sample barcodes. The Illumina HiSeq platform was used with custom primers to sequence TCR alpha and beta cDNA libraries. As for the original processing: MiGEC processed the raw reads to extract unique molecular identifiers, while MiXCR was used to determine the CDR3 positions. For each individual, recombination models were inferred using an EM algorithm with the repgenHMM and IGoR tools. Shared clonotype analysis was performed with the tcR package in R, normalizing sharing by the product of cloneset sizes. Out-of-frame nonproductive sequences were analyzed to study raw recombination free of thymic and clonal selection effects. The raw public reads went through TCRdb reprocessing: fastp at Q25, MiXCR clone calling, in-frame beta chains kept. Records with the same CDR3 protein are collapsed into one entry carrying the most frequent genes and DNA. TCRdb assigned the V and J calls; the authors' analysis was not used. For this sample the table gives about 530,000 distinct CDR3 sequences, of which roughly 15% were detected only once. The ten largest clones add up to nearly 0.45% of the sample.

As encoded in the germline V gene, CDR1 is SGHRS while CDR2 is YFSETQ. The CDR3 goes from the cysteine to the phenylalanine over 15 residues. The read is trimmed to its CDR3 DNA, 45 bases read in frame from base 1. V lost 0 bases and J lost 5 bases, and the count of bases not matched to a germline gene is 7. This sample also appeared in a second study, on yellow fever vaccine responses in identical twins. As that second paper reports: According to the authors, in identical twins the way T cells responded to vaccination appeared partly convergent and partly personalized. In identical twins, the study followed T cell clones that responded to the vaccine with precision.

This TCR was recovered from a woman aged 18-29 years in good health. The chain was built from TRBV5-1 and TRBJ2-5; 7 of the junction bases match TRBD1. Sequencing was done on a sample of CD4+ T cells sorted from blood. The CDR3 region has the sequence CASSLGNRGPETQYF. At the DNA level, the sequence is TGCGCCAGCAGCTTGGGGAACAGGGGACCGGAGACCCAGTACTTC.